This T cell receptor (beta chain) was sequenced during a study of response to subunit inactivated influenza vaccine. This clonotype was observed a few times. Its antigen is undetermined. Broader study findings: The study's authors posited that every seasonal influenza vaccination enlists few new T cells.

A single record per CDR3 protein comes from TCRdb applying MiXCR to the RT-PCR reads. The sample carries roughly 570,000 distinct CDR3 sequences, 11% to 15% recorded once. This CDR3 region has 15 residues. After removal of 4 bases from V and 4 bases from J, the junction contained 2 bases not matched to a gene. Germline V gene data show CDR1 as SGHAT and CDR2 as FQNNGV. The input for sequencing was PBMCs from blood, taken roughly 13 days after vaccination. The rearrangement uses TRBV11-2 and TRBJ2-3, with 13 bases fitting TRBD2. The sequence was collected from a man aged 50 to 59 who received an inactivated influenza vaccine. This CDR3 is CASSSTSGRADTQYF. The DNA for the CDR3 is TGTGCCAGCAGCTCCACTAGCGGGAGGGCAGATACGCAGTATTTT. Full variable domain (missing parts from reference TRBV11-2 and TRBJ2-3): EAGVAQSPRYKIIEKRQSVAFWCNPISGHATLYWYQQILGQGPKLLIQFQNNGVVDDSQLPKDRFSAERLKGVDSTLKIQPAKLEDSAVYLCASSSTSGRADTQYFGPGTRLTVL.